This T cell receptor (beta chain) is from a study of cytomegalovirus exposure and HLA in healthy donors. Study at large: The 110 or so validation repertoires used a platform that matched the one used for the approximately 610 first-cohort repertoires, as a later analysis reported. Study-level findings and limits: The investigators catalogued 150 or so TCR beta chains as cytomegalovirus-associated.

Note on this clone: No antigen is known for it.

Method: immunoSEQ multiplex PCR; TCRdb's copy keeps in-frame clones and lacks some. The sample yields about 300,000 clones, approximately 88% seen once. Germline CDR1 and CDR2: MDHEN and SYDVKM. The ends lost 5 bases at V and 4 bases at J; junction bases unmatched: 14. The CDR3 spans 17 residues. This sequence was found in a woman between 18 and 30 years old in good health and CMV-seronegative. Sequenced sample: PBMCs. The chain has TRBV28 and TRBJ2-3; the match to TRBD2 covers 8 bases. CDR3 sequence (DNA): TGTGCCAGCAGTGAGTGGACTAGCCGAGGGCGCTCAGATACGCAGTATTTT. Protein sequence: CASSEWTSRGRSDTQYF. Looking up the rest from reference TRBV28 and TRBJ2-3 gives the full variable domain: DVKVTQSSRYLVKRTGEKVFLECVQDMDHENMFWYRQDPGLGLRLIYFSYDVKMKEKGDIPEGYSVSREKKERFSLILESASTNQTSMYLCASSEWTSRGRSDTQYFGPGTRLTVL.